This note documents a single T cell receptor (beta chain) sequence. The record originates from a study of blood T cell repertoires in COVID-19. Study context: Acute and convalescent COVID-19 specimens originated in the United States, Italy and Spain. From T cells, B-cell-depleted T cells, or PBMCs came the material, which was cDNA or gDNA.

This CDR3 contains 13 residues. Trimming pared 0 bases from V and 4 bases from J, leaving 6 bases between. Germline values: CDR1 MDHEN, CDR2 SYDVKM. Original processing methods: Amplification of reference gene primers was used by the study to estimate nucleated cell counts. Sequenced by immunoSEQ multiplex PCR; TCRdb stores in-frame clones only, minus some. That table supplies the V and J calls and clone size; D and trimming were determined from the DNA. The sample holds hundreds of thousands of clones; approximately 83% are singletons and the top ten take roughly 10%. The receptor was isolated from a woman aged 45-65 years who had recovered from COVID-19. The chain joins TRBV28 to TRBJ1-2; D gene uncertain. Source material: peripheral blood. The CDR3 loop is CASSLWGPYGYTF. CDR3 DNA sequence: TGTGCCAGCAGTTTATGGGGCCCCTATGGCTACACCTTC.